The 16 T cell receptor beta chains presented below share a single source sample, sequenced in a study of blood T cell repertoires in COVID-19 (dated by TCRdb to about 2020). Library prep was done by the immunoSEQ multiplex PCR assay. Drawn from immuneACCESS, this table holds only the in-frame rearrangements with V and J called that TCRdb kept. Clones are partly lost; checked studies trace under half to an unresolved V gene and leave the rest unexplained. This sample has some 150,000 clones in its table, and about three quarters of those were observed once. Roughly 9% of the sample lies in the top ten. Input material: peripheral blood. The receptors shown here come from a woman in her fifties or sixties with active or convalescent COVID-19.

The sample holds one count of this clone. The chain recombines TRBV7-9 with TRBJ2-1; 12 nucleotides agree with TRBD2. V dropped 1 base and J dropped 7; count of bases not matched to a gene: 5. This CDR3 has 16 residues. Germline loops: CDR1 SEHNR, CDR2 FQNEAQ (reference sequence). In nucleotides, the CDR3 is TGTGCCAGCAGCTTAGGCGGACTAGCGGGAACGAATGAGCAGTTCTTC. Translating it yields CASSLGGLAGTNEQFF.

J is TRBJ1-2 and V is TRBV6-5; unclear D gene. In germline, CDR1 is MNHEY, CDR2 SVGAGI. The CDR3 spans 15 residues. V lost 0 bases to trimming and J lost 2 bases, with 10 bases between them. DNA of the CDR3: TGTGCCAGCAGTTACTCTGTTGCACTCAACTATGGCTACACCTTC. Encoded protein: CASSYSVALNYGYTF.

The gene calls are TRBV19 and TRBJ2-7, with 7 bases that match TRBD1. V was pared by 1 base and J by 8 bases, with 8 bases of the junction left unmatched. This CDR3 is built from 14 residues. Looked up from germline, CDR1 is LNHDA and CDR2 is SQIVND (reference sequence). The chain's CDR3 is CASSIADRQGKQYF. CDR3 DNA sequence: TGTGCCAGTAGTATAGCGGACAGACAGGGTAAGCAGTACTTC.

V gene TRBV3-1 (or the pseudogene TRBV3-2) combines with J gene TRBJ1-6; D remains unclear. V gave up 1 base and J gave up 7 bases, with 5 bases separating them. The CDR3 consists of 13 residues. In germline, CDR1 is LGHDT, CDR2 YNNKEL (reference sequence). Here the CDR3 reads CASSQGQNSPLHF. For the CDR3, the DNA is TGTGCCAGCAGCCAAGGGCAAAATTCACCCCTCCACTTT.

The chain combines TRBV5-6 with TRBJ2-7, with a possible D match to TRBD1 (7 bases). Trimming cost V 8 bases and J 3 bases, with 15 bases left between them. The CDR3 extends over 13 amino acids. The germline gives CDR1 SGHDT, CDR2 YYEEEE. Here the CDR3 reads CASDGGTDYEQYF. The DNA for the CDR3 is TGTGCCAGTGATGGGGGGACAGACTACGAGCAGTACTTC.

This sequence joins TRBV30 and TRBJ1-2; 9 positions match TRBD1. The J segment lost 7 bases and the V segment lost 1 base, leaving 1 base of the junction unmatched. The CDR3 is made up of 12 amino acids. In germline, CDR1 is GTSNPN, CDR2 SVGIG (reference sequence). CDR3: CAWSGTGAGYTF. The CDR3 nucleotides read TGTGCCTGGAGTGGGACAGGGGCTGGCTACACCTTC. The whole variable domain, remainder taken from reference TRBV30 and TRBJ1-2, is SQTIHQWPATLVQPVGSPLSLECTVEGTSNPNLYWYRQAAGRGLQLLFYSVGIGQISSEVPQNLSASRPQDRQFILSSKKLLLSDSGFYLCAWSGTGAGYTFGSGTRLTVV.

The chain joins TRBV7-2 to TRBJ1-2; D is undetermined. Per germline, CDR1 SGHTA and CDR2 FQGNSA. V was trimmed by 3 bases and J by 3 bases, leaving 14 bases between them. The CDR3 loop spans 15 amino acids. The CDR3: CASSLSPRADYGYTF. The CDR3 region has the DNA TGTGCCAGCAGCTTGTCGCCTCGAGCGGACTATGGCTACACCTTC.

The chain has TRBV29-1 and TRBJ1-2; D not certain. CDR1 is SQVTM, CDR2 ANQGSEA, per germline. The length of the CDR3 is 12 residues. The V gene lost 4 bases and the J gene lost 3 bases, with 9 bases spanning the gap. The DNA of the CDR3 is TGCAGCGTTGGGTCACTTGACTATGGCTACACCTTC. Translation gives CSVGSLDYGYTF.

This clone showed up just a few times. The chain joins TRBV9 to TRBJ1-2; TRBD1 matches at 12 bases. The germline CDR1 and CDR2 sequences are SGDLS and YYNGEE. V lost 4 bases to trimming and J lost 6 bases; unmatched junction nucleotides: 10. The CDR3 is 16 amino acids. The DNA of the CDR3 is TGTGCCAGCAGCTCACCGGGAGGGACAGGGGGCCATGGCTACACCTTC. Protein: CASSSPGGTGGHGYTF. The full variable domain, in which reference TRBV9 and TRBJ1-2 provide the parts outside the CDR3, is DSGVTQTPKHLITATGQRVTLRCSPRSGDLSVYWYQQSLDQGLQFLIQYYNGEERAKGNILERFSAQQFPDLHSELNLSSLELGDSALYFCASSSPGGTGGHGYTFGSGTRLTVV.

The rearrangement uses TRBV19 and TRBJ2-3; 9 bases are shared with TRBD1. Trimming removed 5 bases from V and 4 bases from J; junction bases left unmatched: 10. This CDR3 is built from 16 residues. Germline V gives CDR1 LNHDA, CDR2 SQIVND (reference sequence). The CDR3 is CASSVTGQGSADTQYF. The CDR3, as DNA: TGTGCCAGTAGTGTGACGGGACAGGGATCAGCAGATACGCAGTATTTT. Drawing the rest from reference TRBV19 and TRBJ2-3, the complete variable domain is DGGITQSPKYLFRKEGQNVTLSCEQNLNHDAMYWYRQDPGQGLRLIYYSQIVNDFQKGDIAEGYSVSREKKESFPLTVTSAQKNPTAFYLCASSVTGQGSADTQYFGPGTRLTVL.

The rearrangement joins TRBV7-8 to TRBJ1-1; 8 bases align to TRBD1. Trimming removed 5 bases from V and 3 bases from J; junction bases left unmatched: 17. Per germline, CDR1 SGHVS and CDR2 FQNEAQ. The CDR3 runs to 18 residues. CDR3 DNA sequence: TGTGCCAGCAGCCCAGACAGGGGAATGACGGTCTCAGACACTGAAGCTTTCTTT. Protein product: CASSPDRGMTVSDTEAFF. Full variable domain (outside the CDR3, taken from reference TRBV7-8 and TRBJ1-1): GAGVSQSPRYKVAKRGQDVALRCDPISGHVSLFWYQQALGQGPEFLTYFQNEAQLDKSGLPSDRFFAERPEGSVSTLKIQRTQQEDSAVYLCASSPDRGMTVSDTEAFFGQGTRLTVV.

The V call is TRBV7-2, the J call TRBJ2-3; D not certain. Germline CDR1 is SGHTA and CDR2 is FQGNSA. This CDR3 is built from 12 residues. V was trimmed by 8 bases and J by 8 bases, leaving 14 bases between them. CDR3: CASALSSATQYF. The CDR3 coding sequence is TGTGCCAGCGCTCTGAGTTCCGCTACGCAGTATTTT.

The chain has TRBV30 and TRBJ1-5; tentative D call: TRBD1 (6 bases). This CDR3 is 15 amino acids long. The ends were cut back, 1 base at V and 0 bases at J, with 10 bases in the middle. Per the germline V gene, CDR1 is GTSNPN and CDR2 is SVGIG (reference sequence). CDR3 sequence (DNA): TGTGCCTGGAGTGGGACAGTGAGTAGCAATCAGCCCCAGCATTTT. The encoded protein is CAWSGTVSSNQPQHF.

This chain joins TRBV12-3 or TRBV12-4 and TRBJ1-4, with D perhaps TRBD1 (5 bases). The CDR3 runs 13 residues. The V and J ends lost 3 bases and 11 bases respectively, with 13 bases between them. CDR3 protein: CASSLRDGSKLFF. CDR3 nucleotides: TGTGCCAGCAGTTTGAGGGACGGGAGTAAACTGTTTTTT.

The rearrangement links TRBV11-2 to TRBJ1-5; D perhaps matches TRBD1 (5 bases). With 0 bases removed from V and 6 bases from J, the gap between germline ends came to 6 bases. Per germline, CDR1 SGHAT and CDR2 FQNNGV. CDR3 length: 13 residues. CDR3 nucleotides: TGTGCCAGCAGCTTAGACAGGGCTCAGCCCCAGCATTTT. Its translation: CASSLDRAQPQHF.

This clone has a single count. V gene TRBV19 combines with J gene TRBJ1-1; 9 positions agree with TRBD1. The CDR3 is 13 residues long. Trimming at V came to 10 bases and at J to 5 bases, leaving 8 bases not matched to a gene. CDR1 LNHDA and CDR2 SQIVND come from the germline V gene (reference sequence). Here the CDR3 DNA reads TGTGCCACCTTGGGACAGGGCAGGACTGAAGCTTTCTTT. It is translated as CATLGQGRTEAFF.